This entry lists 6 T cell receptor beta chains sequenced from one sample in a study of technical replicates of blood from a few donors. Libraries were prepared by immunoSEQ multiplex PCR; TCRdb keeps only in-frame clonotypes and omits some of them. The sample lists fewer than 100,000 clones; 89% were seen once. What was sequenced was T cells isolated from PBMCs. Receptors originate from a human donor in good health.

The V gene is TRBV13, the J gene TRBJ2-7, with TRBD2 matching over 10 bases. The CDR3 is 14 amino acids. Trimming removed 10 bases from V and 3 bases from J; junction bases left unmatched: 9. Per germline, CDR1 PRHDT and CDR2 FYEKMQ (reference sequence). CDR3 bases: TGTGCCACCTCTCCGGCTAGCGGGGGCTACGAGCAGTACTTC. Translation: CATSPASGGYEQYF.

This clone was counted a few times. The gene calls are TRBV30 and TRBJ1-1, with unresolved D. There are 13 residues in the CDR3. Germline CDR1 reads GTSNPN; CDR2 reads SVGIG (reference sequence). V dropped 0 bases and J dropped 3 bases, with 8 bases sitting between them. The CDR3 coding sequence is TGTGCCTGGAGTGTACGCAGTGACACTGAAGCTTTCTTT. Amino acid sequence: CAWSVRSDTEAFF.

This chain uses TRBV28 with TRBJ2-3, with D possibly being TRBD2 (6 bases). The V gene's germline CDR1 is MDHEN and CDR2 SYDVKM. The CDR3 spans 14 residues. The V end lost 5 bases, the J end lost 0 bases, and 9 bases lay between the germline ends. CDR3 amino acids: CASSILASTDTQYF. The CDR3 nucleotides are TGTGCCAGCAGTATCCTAGCGAGCACAGATACGCAGTATTTT.

The chain is built from TRBV5-6 and TRBJ2-1; perhaps TRBD1 as D (5 bases). V lost 4 bases and J lost 5, with 10 bases in between. Germline CDR1 SGHDT, CDR2 YYEEEE. The CDR3 runs 13 residues. CDR3 sequence (DNA): TGTGCCAGCAGCCAGACAGATAACAATGAGCAGTTCTTC. Translation: CASSQTDNNEQFF.

The chain combines TRBV9 with TRBJ1-1; no firm D call. Germline V gene sequence: CDR1 SGDLS, CDR2 YYNGEE. The CDR3 loop spans 13 amino acids. V was shortened by 2 bases and J by 4 bases, with 9 bases between the two germline ends. The CDR3: CASSVDGVTEAFF. DNA of the CDR3: TGTGCCAGCAGCGTGGATGGAGTCACTGAAGCTTTCTTT. The whole variable domain, remainder taken from reference TRBV9 and TRBJ1-1, is DSGVTQTPKHLITATGQRVTLRCSPRSGDLSVYWYQQSLDQGLQFLIQYYNGEERAKGNILERFSAQQFPDLHSELNLSSLELGDSALYFCASSVDGVTEAFFGQGTRLTVV.

The chain is built from TRBV4-3 and TRBJ2-7, with TRBD1 matching over 9 bases. The CDR3 consists of 15 residues. Germline CDR1 reads LGHNA; CDR2 reads YSLEER. Unmatched junction bases numbered 5, after V lost 4 bases and J lost 1 base. This chain's CDR3 is CASSLWTGESYEQYF. Here the CDR3 DNA reads TGCGCCAGCAGCCTATGGACAGGGGAATCCTACGAGCAGTACTTC.